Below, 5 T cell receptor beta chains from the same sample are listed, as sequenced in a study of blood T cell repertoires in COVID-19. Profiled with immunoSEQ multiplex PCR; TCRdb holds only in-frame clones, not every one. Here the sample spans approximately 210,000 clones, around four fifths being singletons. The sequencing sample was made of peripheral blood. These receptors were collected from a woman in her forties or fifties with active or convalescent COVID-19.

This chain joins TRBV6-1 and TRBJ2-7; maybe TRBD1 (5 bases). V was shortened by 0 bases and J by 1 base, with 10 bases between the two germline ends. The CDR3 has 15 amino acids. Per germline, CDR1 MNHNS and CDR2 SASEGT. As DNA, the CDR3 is TGTGCCAGCAGTGAAGCGCTTCCAGGGTCCTACGAGCAGTACGTC. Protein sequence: CASSEALPGSYEQYV.

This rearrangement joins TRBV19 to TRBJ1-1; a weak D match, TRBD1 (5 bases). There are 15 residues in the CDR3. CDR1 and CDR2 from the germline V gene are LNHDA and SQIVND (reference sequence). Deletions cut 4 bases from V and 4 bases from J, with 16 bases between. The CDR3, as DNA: TGTGCCAGTAGTACTCCTGGGGCGTGGGGCACTGAAGCTTTCTTT. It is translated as CASSTPGAWGTEAFF. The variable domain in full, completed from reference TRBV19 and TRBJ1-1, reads DGGITQSPKYLFRKEGQNVTLSCEQNLNHDAMYWYRQDPGQGLRLIYYSQIVNDFQKGDIAEGYSVSREKKESFPLTVTSAQKNPTAFYLCASSTPGAWGTEAFFGQGTRLTVV.

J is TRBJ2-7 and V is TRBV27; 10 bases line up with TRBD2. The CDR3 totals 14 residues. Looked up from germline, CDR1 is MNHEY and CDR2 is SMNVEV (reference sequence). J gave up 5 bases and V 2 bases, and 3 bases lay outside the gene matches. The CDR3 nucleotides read TGTGCCAGCAGTTTAGAAGCGGGAGGGGACGAGCAGTACTTC. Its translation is CASSLEAGGDEQYF.

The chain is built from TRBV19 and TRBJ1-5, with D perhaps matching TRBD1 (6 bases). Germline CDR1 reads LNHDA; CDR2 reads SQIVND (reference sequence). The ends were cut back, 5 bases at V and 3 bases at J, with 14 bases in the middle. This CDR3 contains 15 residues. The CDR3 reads CASSPPRQVNQPQHF. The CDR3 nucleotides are TGTGCCAGTAGTCCCCCCAGACAGGTCAATCAGCCCCAGCATTTT.

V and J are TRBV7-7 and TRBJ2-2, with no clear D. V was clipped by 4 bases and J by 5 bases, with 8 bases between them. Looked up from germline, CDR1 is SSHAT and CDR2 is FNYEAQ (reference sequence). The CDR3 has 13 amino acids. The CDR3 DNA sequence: TGTGCCAGCAGCTCTGCCGGGACCGGGGAGCTGTTTTTT. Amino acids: CASSSAGTGELFF.